These 2 T cell receptor beta chains originate from one sample sequenced in a study of sequential checkpoint blockade in melanoma. Treatment indicated: randomized to nivolumab then ipilimumab (arm A) or the reverse (arm B). Generated by immunoSEQ multiplex PCR, the TCRdb table keeps only in-frame clones and is missing some. Of about 5,700 clones listed, roughly 85% are singletons. The sample in question was CD8+ T cells sorted from blood (inferred from file names), obtained from a patient given nivolumab and ipilimumab in sequence. The source is a human donor with melanoma.

Only one count was recorded for this clone. The chain links TRBV11-2 to TRBJ2-1; D gene ambiguous. The germline V and J ends were trimmed by 1 base and 8 bases, with 3 bases remaining between them. This CDR3 comprises 11 residues. The germline V gene has CDR1 SGHAT and CDR2 FQNNGV. CDR3 sequence: CASSLVDEQFF. The CDR3 DNA reads as TGTGCCAGCAGCTTAGTAGATGAGCAGTTCTTC.

The genes are TRBV29-1 and TRBJ2-1, with 7 bases fitting TRBD1. Looked up from germline, CDR1 is SQVTM and CDR2 is ANQGSEA. Trimming took 4 bases from V and 5 from J; bases not matched to a gene: 14. CDR3 size: 16 residues. The CDR3 region has the DNA TGCAGCGTTGGGCCCCGTTGGACAGGATCGCACAATGAGCAGTTCTTC. It yields the protein CSVGPRWTGSHNEQFF.